The clone carrying this TCR beta chain was picked up many times. This entry belongs to a study of blood T cells in healthy people across ages. The CDR3 spans 11 residues. Germline values: CDR1 SQVTM, CDR2 ANQGSEA. V dropped 8 bases and J dropped 8 bases, with 15 bases sitting between them. For the second PCR, which ran for about 7 to 11 cycles, a sample-barcoded 5' primer and a J-beta primer mix were used. TCRdb reanalysed the 5' RACE reads using MiXCR and keeps one entry per CDR3 protein. This table has hundreds of thousands of distinct CDR3 sequences, 49% appearing once. The sample was blood. V is TRBV29-1 and J is TRBJ1-2, with D possibly being TRBD1 (6 bases). This sequence originates from a woman aged 55-70 years in good health. CDR3: CSSLAGAGYTF. CDR3 in DNA: TGCAGCAGCTTAGCAGGGGCCGGCTACACCTTC.